A selection of T cell receptor beta chains follows, all from one sample in a study of T-cell reconstitution after alpha-beta-depleted transplantation in children. Each CDR3 protein gets one entry after TCRdb re-called the PCR reads with MiXCR. The table has around 380,000 distinct CDR3 sequences, roughly a tenth seen once. The material sequenced was PBMCs from the stem cell graft donor, taken from the stem cell graft. Every receptor here comes from a human donor who donated a stem cell graft to a child with acute myeloid leukemia. CDR3s include the opening cysteine and the closing phenylalanine or tryptophan. Fields, in order: J gene, V gene, D gene, clone size, CDR3 protein, CDR3 DNA. D genes are given only for firm matches. Size is stated for part of the rows, as once, few or many counts, or as a class when the clone is expanded.

>TRBJ1-4|TRBV2|NA|NA
CASSEAPGTNEKLFF
TGTGCCAGCAGTGAAGCACCAGGGACTAATGAAAAACTGTTTTTT
>TRBJ2-1|TRBV30|NA|few
CAWTGTEDSYNEQFF
TGTGCCTGGACGGGTACCGAGGACTCCTACAATGAGCAGTTCTTC
>TRBJ2-1|TRBV7-2|NA|NA
CASSLPYPAYNEQFF
TGTGCCAGCAGCCTACCCTACCCTGCTTACAATGAGCAGTTCTTC
>TRBJ2-7|TRBV12-3/TRBV12-4|TRBD2|NA
CASSGATLATEQYF
TGTGCCAGCAGTGGGGCCACACTAGCGACCGAGCAGTACTTC
>TRBJ1-1|TRBV5-1|NA|few
CASSFAEGTEAFF
TGCGCCAGCAGCTTCGCGGAGGGCACTGAAGCTTTCTTT
>TRBJ2-7|TRBV6-1|TRBD2|few
CASSEPVGRGAYEQYF
TGTGCCAGCAGTGAACCGGTCGGGCGGGGGGCTTACGAGCAGTACTTC
>TRBJ2-7|TRBV29-1|TRBD1|many
CSVGQQQYEQYF
TGCAGCGTGGGACAGCAACAATACGAGCAGTACTTC
>TRBJ2-1|TRBV28|TRBD2|many
CASSASGSSYNEQFF
TGTGCCAGCAGTGCAAGCGGGAGCTCCTACAATGAGCAGTTCTTC
>TRBJ2-3|TRBV29-1|NA|many
CSDRELGTDTQYF
TGCAGCGACCGGGAGTTGGGTACAGATACGCAGTATTTT
>TRBJ2-7|TRBV18|NA|NA
CASSPVAGSEQYF
TGTGCCAGCTCACCAGTGGCTGGCTCCGAGCAGTACTTC
>TRBJ1-1|TRBV12-3/TRBV12-4|NA|many
CASGWGNTEAFF
TGTGCCAGCGGATGGGGGAACACTGAAGCTTTCTTT
>TRBJ2-1|TRBV5-1|TRBD2|many
CASSLSSGSYNEQFF
TGTGCCAGCAGCTTATCCAGCGGGAGTTACAATGAGCAGTTCTTC
>TRBJ2-6|TRBV20-1|NA|few
CSARVRASGANVLTF
TGCAGTGCTAGAGTACGGGCCTCTGGGGCCAACGTCCTGACTTTC
>TRBJ1-5|TRBV7-2|NA|NA
CASSWSGEGQPQHF
TGTGCCAGCAGCTGGTCAGGGGAGGGTCAGCCCCAGCATTTT
>TRBJ2-4|TRBV6-1|NA|NA
CASSGITGRLAKNIQYF
TGTGCCAGCAGTGGAATCACAGGGAGACTAGCCAAAAACATTCAGTACTTC
>TRBJ2-1|TRBV6-2/TRBV6-3|NA|few
CASTAEGVTYNEQFF
TGTGCCAGCACCGCCGAGGGGGTAACCTACAATGAGCAGTTCTTC
>TRBJ2-5|TRBV29-1|TRBD1|NA
CSVVPDRGHKTQYF
TGCAGCGTTGTTCCGGACAGGGGGCACAAGACCCAGTACTTC
>TRBJ2-2|TRBV6-1|NA|NA
CATAGSLNTGELFF
TGTGCCACCGCCGGGAGCCTAAACACCGGGGAGCTGTTTTTT
>TRBJ2-1|TRBV20-1|NA|many
CSARGTRNEQFF
TGCAGTGCTAGAGGTACTAGAAATGAGCAGTTCTTC
>TRBJ2-2|TRBV7-2|TRBD1|many
CASARRDRRSGELFF
TGTGCCAGCGCCCGGAGGGACAGGAGGTCCGGGGAGCTGTTTTTT
>TRBJ1-5|TRBV20-1|TRBD1|NA
CSARDRGGQPQHF
TGCAGTGCTAGGGACAGGGGAGGACAGCCCCAGCATTTT
>TRBJ2-2|TRBV29-1|TRBD2|NA
CSVESPLPSGSDTGELFF
TGCAGCGTTGAATCCCCCCTCCCTAGCGGGAGCGACACCGGGGAGCTGTTTTTT
>TRBJ2-5|TRBV5-1|TRBD2|NA
CASSPGGLSQETQYF
TGCGCCAGCAGTCCGGGGGGGCTTTCCCAAGAGACCCAGTACTTC